Below are 21 T cell receptor beta chains sequenced from a single sample in a study of blood T cell repertoires in COVID-19. TCRdb's copy holds only in-frame clones and misses some; the assay was immunoSEQ multiplex PCR. The sample consists of over 200,000 clones, under 85% of them appearing once. Sequenced: PBMCs or T cells enriched from blood (not recorded which). The receptors shown here come from a man aged 60 to 75 who had recovered from COVID-19.

The V call is TRBV30, the J call TRBJ1-1; D unclear. V dropped 3 bases and J dropped 0 bases, with 5 bases sitting between them. CDR3 length equals 12 residues. Germline values: CDR1 GTSNPN, CDR2 SVGIG (reference sequence). The CDR3 reads CAWRQMNTEAFF. In DNA, the CDR3 is TGTGCCTGGAGACAGATGAACACTGAAGCTTTCTTT.

The V call is TRBV2, the J call TRBJ2-3, with TRBD1 as a possible D gene (5 bases). Trimming took 4 bases from V and 4 from J, leaving 12 bases between them. The CDR3 is 14 residues long. Germline-derived CDR1 and CDR2 are SNHLY and FYNNEI. The CDR3, as DNA: TGTGCCAGCAGTGCGGCAGGGTCCTCAGATACGCAGTATTTT. Translated, it gives CASSAAGSSDTQYF.

The chain joins TRBV15 to TRBJ1-3; D unresolved. V dropped 5 bases and J dropped 0 bases, with 14 bases sitting between them. The length of the CDR3 is 16 residues. Germline CDR1 is LNHNV and CDR2 is YYDKDF (reference sequence). The DNA of the CDR3 is TGTGCCACCAGCCCCCACCCTAGCAGCTCTGGAAACACCATATATTTT. Its translation: CATSPHPSSSGNTIYF.

The genes are TRBV5-1 and TRBJ2-5; TRBD2 matches 16 bases. The V gene's germline CDR1 is SGHRS and CDR2 YFSETQ. Germline trimming cut 8 bases from V and 3 bases from J; bases unmatched to any gene: 4. The CDR3 length is 15 residues. The CDR3 loop reads CASGTSGGDKETQYF. DNA for the CDR3: TGCGCCAGTGGGACTAGCGGGGGGGATAAAGAGACCCAGTACTTC.

The rearrangement joins TRBV7-9 to TRBJ2-1, with D perhaps matching TRBD2 (6 bases). V lost 5 bases, J lost 0 bases, and 11 bases lay in between. This CDR3 is built from 15 residues. The germline V gene has CDR1 SEHNR and CDR2 FQNEAQ (reference sequence). CDR3 loop: CASSLSGYSYNEQFF. CDR3 nucleotide sequence: TGTGCCAGCAGCCTTAGCGGATACTCCTACAATGAGCAGTTCTTC.

The V gene is TRBV11-2, the J gene TRBJ1-3; TRBD1 agrees at 7 bases. Losses at the gene ends were 3 bases for V and 3 bases for J; bases not matched to a gene: 2. There are 14 residues in the CDR3. Germline V CDR1 and CDR2: SGHAT, FQNNGV. CDR3 nucleotides: TGTGCCAGCAGCTTGGCAGGGGGTGGAAACACCATATATTTT. Encoded protein: CASSLAGGGNTIYF.

Concerning this clone itself: Additional DNA sequences in this sample encode the identical CDR3. The J gene is TRBJ1-2, the V gene TRBV7-2; D ambiguous. The ends were cut back, 0 bases at V and 3 bases at J, with 5 bases in the middle. Germline V gene lookup returns CDR1 SGHTA and CDR2 FQGNSA. CDR3 length: 13 amino acids. CDR3 DNA sequence: TGTGCCAGCAGCTTAGCACGGGACTATGGCTACACCTTC. This encodes CASSLARDYGYTF.

This clone was detected once. The chain links TRBV18 to TRBJ2-7, with D possibly being TRBD2 (6 bases). Looked up from germline, CDR1 is KGHSH and CDR2 is LQKENI. CDR3 length equals 16 residues. V was cut by 2 bases and J by 1 base, with 15 bases left in between. The CDR3 nucleotides are TGTGCCAGCTCACCAAATCGTGGGGGGAATTCCTACGAGCAGTACTTC. This translates into CASSPNRGGNSYEQYF.

The rearrangement joins TRBV12-3 or TRBV12-4 to TRBJ1-5; a possible D gene is TRBD1 (5 bases). Trimming took off 6 bases at V and 7 bases at J, with 10 bases between the two ends. The CDR3 is made up of 12 amino acids. Written as DNA, the CDR3 is TGTGCCAGCAGCTGGGGCAGCCAGCCCCAGCATTTT. As protein: CASSWGSQPQHF.

This chain joins TRBV18 and TRBJ2-2; 10 nucleotides align to TRBD1. Germline CDR1 is KGHSH and CDR2 is LQKENI. CDR3 size: 16 residues. J lost 4 bases, V lost 3 bases, and 5 bases had no gene match. The CDR3 here is CASSPLGQGVTGELFF. The CDR3 DNA is TGTGCCAGCTCACCCCTAGGACAGGGGGTCACCGGGGAGCTGTTTTTT. Together with reference TRBV18 and TRBJ2-2, the CDR3 gives the full variable domain: NAGVMQNPRHLVRRRGQEARLRCSPMKGHSHVYWYRQLPEEGLKFMVYLQKENIIDESGMPKERFSAEFPKEGPSILRIQQVVRGDSAAYFCASSPLGQGVTGELFFGEGSRLTVL.

The chain recombines TRBV4-2 with TRBJ1-1; D is possibly TRBD1 (5 bases). This CDR3 is built from 15 residues. V dropped 0 bases and J dropped 4 bases, with 12 bases sitting between them. CDR1 is LGHNA, CDR2 YNFKEQ, per germline. Here the CDR3 DNA reads TGTGCCAGCAGCCAAGAACCCAGGGAGGGCACTGAAGCTTTCTTT. The encoded protein is CASSQEPREGTEAFF.

The chain has TRBV27 and TRBJ2-7; no clear D gene. Trimming removed 2 bases at V and 6 bases at J, with 11 bases between. CDR3 size: 13 residues. Germline V gene data show CDR1 as MNHEY and CDR2 as SMNVEV (reference sequence). In DNA form, the CDR3 reads TGTGCCAGCAGTTTAACGGCCCGCGGCGAGCAGTACTTC. Translation: CASSLTARGEQYF.

V is TRBV11-3 and J is TRBJ1-1; maybe TRBD1 (5 bases). Germline assignment: CDR1 SGHNT and CDR2 YENEEA. V was clipped by 2 bases and J by 0 bases, with 10 bases between them. CDR3 size: 15 residues. As DNA, the CDR3 is TGTGCCAGCAGCTTATCATGGACACTGAACACTGAAGCTTTCTTT. It is translated as CASSLSWTLNTEAFF.

The chain employs TRBV5-6 and TRBJ1-2; no clear D gene. V was cut by 4 bases and J by 7 bases, with 8 bases left in between. CDR3 size: 11 residues. CDR1 and CDR2 (germline): SGHDT, YYEEEE. The CDR3 region has the DNA TGTGCCAGCAGCCCGGGAGGTGGCTACACCTTC. Translating gives CASSPGGGYTF.

This rearrangement joins TRBV9 to TRBJ2-6, with 15 bases identical to TRBD2. Germline CDR1 and CDR2: SGDLS and YYNGEE. The V segment lost 4 bases and the J segment 2 bases; nucleotides outside the gene matches: 7. There are 19 residues in the CDR3. The CDR3 nucleotides read TGTGCCAGCAGCTCCGGGACTAGCGGGGGGACTACTGGGGCCAACGTCCTGACTTTC. It translates to CASSSGTSGGTTGANVLTF.

The chain carries TRBV4-1 and TRBJ1-1; D is unresolved. CDR1 is MGHRA, CDR2 YSYEKL, per germline. Deletions cut 0 bases from V and 11 bases from J, with 13 bases between. This CDR3 has 13 residues. Here the CDR3 reads CASSQDLRNRAFF. The CDR3 region has the DNA TGCGCCAGCAGCCAAGATTTGAGGAATAGGGCTTTCTTT.

J is TRBJ2-3 and V is TRBV2, with a possible D match to TRBD2 (6 bases). The CDR3 sequence is 13 residues long. Trimming shortened V by 8 bases and J by 1 base, and 10 bases separated the two germline ends. In germline, CDR1 is SNHLY, CDR2 FYNNEI. The CDR3 sequence is CASDWGGTDTQYF. The CDR3 coding sequence is TGTGCCAGCGATTGGGGGGGCACAGATACGCAGTATTTT.

This sequence joins TRBV5-6 and TRBJ1-4, with 9 bases lining up with TRBD1. V lost 4 bases, J lost 7 bases, and 11 bases stayed unmatched. The CDR3 length is 16 residues. CDR1 and CDR2 (germline): SGHDT, YYEEEE. The CDR3 DNA is TGTGCCAGCAGCACCAGACAGGGGGGAATCAGTGAAAAACTGTTTTTT. As protein: CASSTRQGGISEKLFF.

V and J are TRBV5-8 and TRBJ1-4, with 9 bases fitting TRBD1. V dropped 0 bases and J dropped 8; count of bases not matched to a gene: 5. Germline V gene lookup returns CDR1 SGHTS and CDR2 YDEGEE. This CDR3 is built from 15 residues. In DNA, the CDR3 is TGTGCCAGCAGCTTGGGTACAGGGGGCTACGAAAAACTGTTTTTT. Amino acid sequence: CASSLGTGGYEKLFF.

The genes are TRBV7-3 and TRBJ2-5, with TRBD2 identical over 10 bases. Trimming removed 2 bases from V and 6 bases from J; junction bases left unmatched: 6. The CDR3 totals 15 residues. Germline V gene sequence: CDR1 SGHTA, CDR2 FQGTGA. The CDR3: CASSLFGLAAQTQYF. Written as DNA, the CDR3 is TGTGCCAGCAGCTTATTCGGACTAGCGGCTCAGACCCAGTACTTC.

With regard to this clone: In the same sample, other DNA sequences code for this CDR3. This chain connects TRBV12-3 or TRBV12-4 to TRBJ2-5; unclear D gene. CDR3 size: 12 residues. V dropped 3 bases and J dropped 3 bases, with 5 bases sitting between them. CDR3 sequence (DNA): TGTGCCAGCAGTTTGAGAGAAGAGACCCAGTACTTC. The encoded protein is CASSLREETQYF.